This is a list of T cell receptor beta chains from one sample in a study of blood T cell repertoires in COVID-19. TCRdb's table, derived via immunoSEQ multiplex PCR, lists solely in-frame clones and lacks some. The repertoire holds 200,000 or so clones, with around 81% as singletons. The sequencing input was peripheral blood. The receptors originated from an elderly woman with COVID-19, enrolled during active disease. Both conserved end residues are part of each CDR3. Fields, in order: J gene, CDR3 length, V gene, D gene, clone size, CDR3 protein, CDR3 DNA. D genes are given only for firm matches. Not all rows give a size; the values are once, few, many and, for expanded clones, a class.

TRBJ1-2 14 TRBV9 TRBD1 NA CASSPTDRVGGYTF TGTGCCAGCAGCCCGACGGACAGGGTGGGAGGCTACACCTTC
TRBJ1-1 15 TRBV5-1 TRBD1 once CASSGQGGSVTEAFF TGCGCCAGCAGCGGACAGGGGGGTAGCGTCACTGAAGCTTTCTTT
TRBJ2-1 15 TRBV18 TRBD2 NA CASSPSGGTYNEQFF TGTGCCAGCTCACCAAGCGGGGGGACGTACAATGAGCAGTTCTTC
TRBJ1-5 14 TRBV27 NA NA CASSPFSGYQPQHF TGTGCCAGCAGTCCCTTCTCAGGGTATCAGCCCCAGCATTTT
TRBJ1-5 16 TRBV19 TRBD1 once CASSIGGQRGNQPQHF TGTGCCAGTAGTATAGGGGGACAGAGGGGCAATCAGCCCCAGCATTTT
TRBJ2-7 11 TRBV12-3/TRBV12-4 NA NA CASGLLYEQYF TGTGCCAGCGGACTTCTCTACGAGCAGTACTTC
TRBJ2-3 12 TRBV28 NA NA CASSLYKNTQYF TGTGCCAGCAGTTTATACAAGAATACGCAGTATTTT
TRBJ2-7 13 TRBV7-2 NA NA CASSLGRNYEQYF TGTGCCAGCAGCTTAGGGAGAAACTACGAGCAGTACTTC
TRBJ2-5 15 TRBV25-1 NA NA CASSLERAYPGGQYF TGTGCCAGCAGTCTAGAGCGGGCCTACCCAGGGGGCCAGTACTTC
TRBJ2-7 14 TRBV7-2 NA once CASGTGQAVYEQYF TGTGCCAGCGGAACAGGGCAGGCCGTCTACGAGCAGTACTTC
TRBJ2-2 14 TRBV7-8 TRBD1 NA CASSPRGSSGELFF TGTGCCAGCAGCCCCAGGGGGAGTAGCGGGGAGCTGTTTTTT
TRBJ1-2 13 TRBV12-3/TRBV12-4 NA NA CASTSHPGNGYTF TGTGCCAGCACCTCACATCCGGGAAATGGCTACACCTTC
TRBJ1-1 13 TRBV19 NA NA CASRWTPDTEAFF TGTGCCAGTAGATGGACACCCGACACTGAAGCTTTCTTT
TRBJ1-5 15 TRBV28 NA NA CASSLSAGPNQPQHF TGTGCCAGCAGTTTATCGGCAGGCCCCAATCAGCCCCAGCATTTT
TRBJ2-3 15 TRBV28 NA NA CASSQPLGGTDTQYF TGTGCCAGCAGTCAGCCATTGGGCGGCACAGATACGCAGTATTTT
TRBJ1-2 13 TRBV10-3 NA NA CAIPQWGGYGYTF TGTGCCATCCCCCAGTGGGGGGGATATGGCTACACCTTC
TRBJ1-2 13 TRBV29-1 NA NA CSVDIGSRRGYTF TGCAGCGTTGATATTGGGAGTCGAAGGGGCTACACCTTC
TRBJ2-3 12 TRBV6-2/TRBV6-3 NA NA CASSSLTDTQYF TGTGCCAGCAGTTCCCTCACAGATACGCAGTATTTT
TRBJ2-7 12 TRBV2 NA NA CASKTETYEQYF TGTGCCAGTAAGACAGAGACCTACGAGCAGTACTTC
TRBJ2-2 16 TRBV21-1 NA NA CASSKGRAGGPGELFF TGTGCCAGCAGCAAAGGTCGAGCGGGAGGACCCGGGGAGCTGTTTTTT
TRBJ2-3 16 TRBV3-1/TRBV3-2 TRBD2 few CASSYRSGGPTDTQYF TGTGCCAGCAGCTACCGTTCGGGGGGGCCCACAGATACGCAGTATTTT
TRBJ1-2 13 TRBV30 TRBD1 NA CAWRKTGMDGYTF TGTGCCTGGAGGAAGACAGGGATGGATGGCTACACCTTC
TRBJ2-5 11 TRBV29-1 NA NA CSGGPWQTQYF TGCAGCGGCGGCCCCTGGCAGACCCAGTACTTC
TRBJ1-5 13 TRBV2 TRBD1 NA CASGWDRVQPQHF TGTGCCAGCGGGTGGGACAGGGTCCAGCCCCAGCATTTT
TRBJ2-7 11 TRBV20-1 TRBD2 NA CSARVAGEQYF TGCAGTGCTAGAGTAGCGGGGGAGCAGTACTTC
TRBJ1-2 14 TRBV29-1 NA NA CSVEKYGPGYGYTF TGCAGCGTTGAAAAATATGGCCCGGGATATGGCTACACCTTC
TRBJ1-6 16 TRBV4-2 NA few CASSSRIGVVNSPLHF TGTGCCAGCAGCTCACGAATCGGGGTGGTTAATTCACCCCTCCACTTT
TRBJ2-2 16 TRBV7-9 NA NA CASSLASGLNTGELFF TGTGCCAGCAGCTTAGCGTCAGGGTTGAACACCGGGGAGCTGTTTTTT
TRBJ2-7 12 TRBV6-6 NA once CASSFEESAGYF TGTGCCAGCAGTTTTGAGGAATCAGCGGGGTACTTC
TRBJ2-1 16 TRBV27 NA NA CASSRGVNRGEDEQFF TGTGCCAGCAGCAGGGGGGTTAACAGGGGCGAGGATGAGCAGTTCTTC
TRBJ2-1 15 TRBV5-5 NA NA CASSLDPGGVSEQFF TGTGCCAGCAGCTTGGACCCGGGCGGGGTGAGTGAGCAGTTCTTC
TRBJ2-3 21 TRBV19 NA NA CASSMGLYLLSGESSTDTQYF TGTGCCAGTAGTATGGGCCTATACCTCCTTAGCGGTGAATCTAGCACAGATACGCAGTATTTT
TRBJ1-6 16 TRBV28 NA NA CASSLVGGALRSPLHF TGTGCCAGCAGTTTAGTGGGGGGGGCTTTACGGTCACCCCTCCACTTT
TRBJ2-7 13 TRBV2 TRBD1 NA CASVQGIGGEQYF TGTGCCAGCGTACAGGGGATAGGTGGCGAGCAGTACTTC
TRBJ1-4 14 TRBV10-3 TRBD1 NA CAISPDRVGEKLFF TGTGCCATCAGTCCCGACAGGGTGGGTGAAAAACTGTTTTTT
TRBJ2-5 15 TRBV28 TRBD2 NA CASSAPSGRAETQYF TGTGCCAGCAGCGCACCTAGCGGGAGGGCAGAGACCCAGTACTTC
TRBJ2-7 16 TRBV3-1/TRBV3-2 NA NA CASSQGQDLLATPGYF TGTGCCAGCAGCCAGGGACAGGATTTACTAGCGACCCCGGGGTACTTC
TRBJ2-3 15 TRBV24-1 TRBD1 NA CATSDLGQGTDTQYF TGTGCCACCAGTGATTTGGGACAGGGCACAGATACGCAGTATTTT
TRBJ2-7 15 TRBV19 TRBD2 NA CASSLAGGSSYEQYF TGTGCCAGTAGTCTAGCGGGAGGGAGCTCCTACGAGCAGTACTTC
TRBJ2-1 16 TRBV11-3 NA NA CASSLDSAGSEGEQFF TGTGCCAGCAGCTTAGATTCGGCGGGCTCTGAGGGTGAGCAGTTCTTC
TRBJ2-1 15 TRBV18 TRBD2 NA CASSPTSGQDDEQFF TGTGCCAGCTCGCCGACTAGCGGTCAAGACGATGAGCAGTTCTTC
TRBJ2-7 18 TRBV7-2 NA NA CASSLVTGGGYPGHEQYF TGTGCCAGCAGCTTAGTTACGGGGGGCGGCTACCCGGGCCACGAGCAGTACTTC